The clone carrying this TCR beta chain has a count of ten or more. The antigen is not known. The CDR3 length is 13 residues. CDR1 and CDR2 (germline): SGHRS, YFSETQ. V lost 4 bases, J lost 4 bases, and 4 bases stayed unmatched. Preparing the TCRbeta library involved the use of unique molecular identifiers. TCRdb analysed the PCR reads with MiXCR anew, one entry per CDR3 protein. Of around 450,000 distinct CDR3 sequences listed, roughly 43% are singletons. The data derive from a study of T-cell reconstitution after alpha-beta-depleted transplantation in children. Study findings and constraints: At day 60, the high TCRbeta diversity found in some patients originated from recipient T cells and thymic progenitors that had survived. Two months or so post-transplant, alpha-beta T cells reportedly derived from several hundred expanded graft clones.

The TCR sequence derives from a girl aged 2-10 years with aplastic anemia, due to receive a stem cell transplant. The chain links TRBV5-1 to TRBJ1-2; 7 bases are a match to TRBD1. Sequenced here: PBMCs, sampled before TCRalphabeta/CD19-depleted stem cell transplant. The CDR3 spells CASSLRDSYGYTF. In DNA form, the CDR3 reads TGCGCCAGCAGCCTCCGGGACAGCTATGGCTACACCTTC. Full variable domain (remainder filled in from reference TRBV5-1 and TRBJ1-2): KAGVTQTPRYLIKTRGQQVTLSCSPISGHRSVSWYQQTPGQGLQFLFEYFSETQRNKGNFPGRFSGRQFSNSRSEMNVSTLELGDSALYLCASSLRDSYGYTFGSGTRLTVV.